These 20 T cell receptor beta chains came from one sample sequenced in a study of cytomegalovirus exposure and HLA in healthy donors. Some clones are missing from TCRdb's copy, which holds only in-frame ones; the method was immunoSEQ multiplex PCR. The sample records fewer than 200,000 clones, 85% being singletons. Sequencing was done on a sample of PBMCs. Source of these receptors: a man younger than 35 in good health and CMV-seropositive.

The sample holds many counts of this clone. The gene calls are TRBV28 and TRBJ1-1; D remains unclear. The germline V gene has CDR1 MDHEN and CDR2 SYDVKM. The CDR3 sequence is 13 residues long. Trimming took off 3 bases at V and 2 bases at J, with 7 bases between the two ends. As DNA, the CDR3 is TGTGCCAGCAGTTTTGGGCGAAACACTGAAGCTTTCTTT. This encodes CASSFGRNTEAFF.

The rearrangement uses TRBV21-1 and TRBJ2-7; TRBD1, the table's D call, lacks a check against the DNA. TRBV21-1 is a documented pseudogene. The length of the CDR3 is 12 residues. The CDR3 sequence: CASSKDIYEQYF. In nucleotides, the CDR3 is TGTGCCAGCAGCAAGGACATCTACGAGCAGTACTTC.

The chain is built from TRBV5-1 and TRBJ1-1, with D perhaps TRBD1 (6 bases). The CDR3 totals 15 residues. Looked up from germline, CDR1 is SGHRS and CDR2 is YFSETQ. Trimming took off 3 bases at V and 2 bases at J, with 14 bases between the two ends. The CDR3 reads CASSWVRGGNTEAFF. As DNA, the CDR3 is TGCGCCAGCAGCTGGGTCAGAGGGGGAAACACTGAAGCTTTCTTT.

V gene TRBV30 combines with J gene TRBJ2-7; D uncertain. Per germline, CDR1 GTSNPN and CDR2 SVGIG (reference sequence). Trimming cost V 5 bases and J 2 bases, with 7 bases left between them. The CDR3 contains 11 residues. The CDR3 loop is CAWGVTYEQYF. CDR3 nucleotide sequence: TGTGCCTGGGGAGTGACCTACGAGCAGTACTTC.

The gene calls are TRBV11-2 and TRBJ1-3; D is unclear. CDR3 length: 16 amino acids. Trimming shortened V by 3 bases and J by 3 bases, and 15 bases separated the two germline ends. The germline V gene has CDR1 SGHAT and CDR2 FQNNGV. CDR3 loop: CASSFPELRGGNTIYF. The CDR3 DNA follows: TGTGCCAGCAGCTTTCCAGAGCTACGGGGTGGAAACACCATATATTTT. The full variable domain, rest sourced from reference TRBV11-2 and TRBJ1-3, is EAGVAQSPRYKIIEKRQSVAFWCNPISGHATLYWYQQILGQGPKLLIQFQNNGVVDDSQLPKDRFSAERLKGVDSTLKIQPAKLEDSAVYLCASSFPELRGGNTIYFGEGSWLTVV.

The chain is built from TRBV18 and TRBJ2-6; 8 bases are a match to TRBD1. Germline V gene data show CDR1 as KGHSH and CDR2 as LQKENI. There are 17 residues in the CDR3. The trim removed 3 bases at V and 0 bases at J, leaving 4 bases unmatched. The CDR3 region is CASSPFDRGSGANVLTF. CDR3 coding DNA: TGTGCCAGCTCACCTTTCGACAGGGGCTCTGGGGCCAACGTCCTGACTTTC.

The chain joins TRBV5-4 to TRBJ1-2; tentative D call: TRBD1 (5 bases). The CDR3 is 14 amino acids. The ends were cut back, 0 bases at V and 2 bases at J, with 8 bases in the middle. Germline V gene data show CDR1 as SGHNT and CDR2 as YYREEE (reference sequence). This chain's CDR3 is CASSLVSGNYGYTF. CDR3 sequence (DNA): TGTGCCAGCAGCTTGGTTTCAGGGAACTATGGCTACACCTTC.

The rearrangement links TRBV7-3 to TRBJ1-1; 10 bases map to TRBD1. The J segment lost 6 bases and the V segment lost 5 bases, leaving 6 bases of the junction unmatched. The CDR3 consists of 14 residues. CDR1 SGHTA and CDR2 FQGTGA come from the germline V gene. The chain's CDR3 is CASSIGTGEAEAFF. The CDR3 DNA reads TGTGCCAGCAGCATCGGGACAGGGGAGGCTGAAGCTTTCTTT. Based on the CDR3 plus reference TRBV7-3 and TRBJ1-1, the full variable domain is GAGVSQTPSNKVTEKGKYVELRCDPISGHTALYWYRQSLGQGPEFLIYFQGTGAADDSGLPNDRFFAVRPEGSVSTLKIQRTERGDSAVYLCASSIGTGEAEAFFGQGTRLTVV.

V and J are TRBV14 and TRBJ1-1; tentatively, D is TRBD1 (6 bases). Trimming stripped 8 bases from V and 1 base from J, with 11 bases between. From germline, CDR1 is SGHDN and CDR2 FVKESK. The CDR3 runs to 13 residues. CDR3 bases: TGTGCCAGCCGCGGACAGCCGAACACTGAAGCTTTCTTT. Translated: CASRGQPNTEAFF.

The CDR3 DNA reads as TGTGCCAGCAGTTACGGCACTAGCGAGCAGTTCTTC. This translates into CASSYGTSEQFF. The chain is built from TRBV6-5 and TRBJ2-1, with D possibly being TRBD2 (6 bases). Germline V gene sequence: CDR1 MNHEY, CDR2 SVGAGI. Trimming pared 2 bases from V and 10 bases from J, leaving 9 bases between. This CDR3 contains 12 residues.

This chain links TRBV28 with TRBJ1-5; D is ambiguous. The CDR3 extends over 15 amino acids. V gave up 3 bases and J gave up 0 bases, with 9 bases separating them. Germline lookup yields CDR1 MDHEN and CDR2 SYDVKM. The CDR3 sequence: CASSFYQNSNQPQHF. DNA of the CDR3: TGTGCCAGCAGTTTTTATCAGAATAGCAATCAGCCCCAGCATTTT.

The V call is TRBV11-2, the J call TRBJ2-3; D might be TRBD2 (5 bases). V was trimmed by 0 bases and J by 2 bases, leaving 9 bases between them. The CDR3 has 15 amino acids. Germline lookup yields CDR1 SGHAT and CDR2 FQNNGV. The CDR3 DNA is TGTGCCAGCAGCTTAGAAGCGGATTACACAGATACGCAGTATTTT. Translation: CASSLEADYTDTQYF.

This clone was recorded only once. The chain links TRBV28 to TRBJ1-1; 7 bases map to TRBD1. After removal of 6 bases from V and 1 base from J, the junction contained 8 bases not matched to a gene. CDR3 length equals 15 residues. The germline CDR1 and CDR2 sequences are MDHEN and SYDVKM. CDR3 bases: TGTGCCAGCAGCTACGGGACAGCCGGGAACACTGAAGCTTTCTTT. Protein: CASSYGTAGNTEAFF. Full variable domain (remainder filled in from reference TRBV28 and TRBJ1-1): DVKVTQSSRYLVKRTGEKVFLECVQDMDHENMFWYRQDPGLGLRLIYFSYDVKMKEKGDIPEGYSVSREKKERFSLILESASTNQTSMYLCASSYGTAGNTEAFFGQGTRLTVV.

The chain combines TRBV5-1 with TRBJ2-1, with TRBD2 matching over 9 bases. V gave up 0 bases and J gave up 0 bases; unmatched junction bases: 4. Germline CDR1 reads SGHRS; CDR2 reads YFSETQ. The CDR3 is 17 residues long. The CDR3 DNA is TGCGCCAGCAGCTTGGGGCGGGGGGGCCTCTCCTACAATGAGCAGTTCTTC. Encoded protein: CASSLGRGGLSYNEQFF.

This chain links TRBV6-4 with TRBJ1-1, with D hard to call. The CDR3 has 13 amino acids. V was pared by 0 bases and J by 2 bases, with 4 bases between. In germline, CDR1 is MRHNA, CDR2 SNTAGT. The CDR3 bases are TGTGCCAGCAGTGACTCGACAAACACTGAAGCTTTCTTT. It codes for CASSDSTNTEAFF.

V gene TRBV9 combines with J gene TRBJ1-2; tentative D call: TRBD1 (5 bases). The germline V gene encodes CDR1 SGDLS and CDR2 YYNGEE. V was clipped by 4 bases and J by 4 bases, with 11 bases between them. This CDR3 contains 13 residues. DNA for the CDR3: TGTGCCAGCAGCAGAGACAGTTCCTATGGCTACACCTTC. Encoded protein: CASSRDSSYGYTF.

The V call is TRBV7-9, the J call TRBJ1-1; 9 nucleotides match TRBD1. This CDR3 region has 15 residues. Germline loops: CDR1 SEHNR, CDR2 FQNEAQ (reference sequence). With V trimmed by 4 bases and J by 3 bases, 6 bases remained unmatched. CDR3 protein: CASSSGQGIDTEAFF. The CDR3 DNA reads TGTGCCAGCAGCTCGGGACAGGGCATCGACACTGAAGCTTTCTTT.

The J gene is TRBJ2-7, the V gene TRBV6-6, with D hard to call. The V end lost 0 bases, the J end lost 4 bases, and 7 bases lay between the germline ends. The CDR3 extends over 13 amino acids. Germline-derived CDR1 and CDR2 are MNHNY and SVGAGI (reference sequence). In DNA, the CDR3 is TGTGCCAGCAGTTACTCAGCTGATTACGAGCAGTACTTC. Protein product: CASSYSADYEQYF.

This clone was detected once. CDR3 in amino acids: CASSFSGAAYEQYF. The CDR3 coding sequence is TGTGCCAGCAGTTTTAGCGGGGCGGCCTACGAGCAGTACTTC. This sequence joins TRBV27 and TRBJ2-7; 8 bases line up with TRBD2. The germline CDR1 and CDR2 sequences are MNHEY and SMNVEV (reference sequence). The CDR3 has 14 residues. Unmatched junction bases numbered 3, after V lost 3 bases and J lost 2 bases.

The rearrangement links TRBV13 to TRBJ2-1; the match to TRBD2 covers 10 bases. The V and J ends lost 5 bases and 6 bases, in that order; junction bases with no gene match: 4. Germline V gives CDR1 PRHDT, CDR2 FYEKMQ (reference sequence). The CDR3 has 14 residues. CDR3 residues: CASSPSSGSNEQFF. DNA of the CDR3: TGTGCCAGCAGCCCATCTAGCGGGAGCAATGAGCAGTTCTTC.